These T cell receptor beta chains were read from a single sample in a study of blood T cell repertoires in COVID-19. Some clones are missing from TCRdb's copy, which holds only in-frame ones; the method was immunoSEQ multiplex PCR. The table records some 300,000 clones, about 91% of them present only once. Material: peripheral blood. The receptors here all came from a woman younger than 45 who had recovered from COVID-19. Both conserved end residues are part of each CDR3. The D gene is left open where the match is weak. The size field is filled for only some rows; it gives once, few, many or a size class.

clone size | D gene | J gene | V gene | CDR3 protein | CDR3 DNA
- | - | TRBJ2-3 | TRBV6-5 | CASSPERGDTQYF | TGTGCCAGCAGTCCCGAGAGGGGGGATACGCAGTATTTT
- | TRBD1 | TRBJ2-1 | TRBV6-6 | CASRPGQYNEQFF | TGTGCCAGCAGGCCGGGACAGTACAATGAGCAGTTCTTC
- | - | TRBJ1-2 | TRBV28 | CASSLAPRGGYGYTF | TGTGCCAGCAGTTTGGCCCCACGGGGGGGCTATGGCTACACCTTC
- | - | TRBJ1-4 | TRBV9 | CASSATGLEKLFF | TGTGCCAGCAGCGCAACGGGACTCGAAAAACTGTTTTTT
- | - | TRBJ1-5 | TRBV28 | CASRRRGGPQHF | TGTGCCAGCAGGCGCCGGGGAGGGCCCCAGCATTTT
- | - | TRBJ2-2 | TRBV30 | CAWSVLSGTGELFF | TGTGCCTGGAGTGTACTCTCGGGGACCGGGGAGCTGTTTTTT
few | - | TRBJ1-1 | TRBV7-3 | CASSLSRAGNTEAFF | TGTGCCAGCAGCTTATCGCGGGCAGGCAACACTGAAGCTTTCTTT
- | TRBD1 | TRBJ1-2 | TRBV6-1 | CASSEARGTGDGYTF | TGTGCCAGCAGTGAAGCCCGCGGGACAGGCGATGGCTACACCTTC
- | - | TRBJ1-5 | TRBV6-2/TRBV6-3 | CASSATGHISNQPQHF | TGTGCCAGCAGTGCTACGGGACATATTAGCAATCAGCCCCAGCATTTT
- | - | TRBJ1-5 | TRBV6-5 | CASHTRGGGNQPQHF | TGTGCCAGCCATACCCGGGGAGGAGGCAATCAGCCCCAGCATTTT
once | - | TRBJ1-1 | TRBV18 | CASSPLPPSFEAFF | TGTGCCAGCTCACCACTTCCGCCTAGCTTTGAAGCTTTCTTT
- | - | TRBJ1-1 | TRBV5-1 | CASRPIGQGIMNTEAFF | TGCGCCAGCAGACCGATTGGACAAGGCATTATGAACACTGAAGCTTTCTTT
- | - | TRBJ1-4 | TRBV4-1 | CASSQDNGRKLNEKLFF | TGCGCCAGCAGCCAAGATAATGGGAGGAAACTTAATGAAAAACTGTTTTTT
- | TRBD1 | TRBJ2-7 | TRBV2 | CASRQGAYEQYF | TGTGCCAGCCGACAGGGGGCCTACGAGCAGTACTTC
- | - | TRBJ1-3 | TRBV5-4 | CASSLAPNDSENTIYF | TGTGCCAGCAGCTTGGCTCCAAATGACTCTGAAAACACCATATATTTT
- | - | TRBJ1-3 | TRBV28 | CASSPKPHSFSGNTIYF | TGTGCCAGCAGTCCGAAGCCCCATTCTTTCTCTGGAAACACCATATATTTT
few | - | TRBJ1-4 | TRBV5-4 | CASSQSQAAGEEKLFF | TGTGCCAGCAGCCAATCTCAGGCGGCCGGGGAGGAAAAACTGTTTTTT
- | - | TRBJ1-1 | TRBV6-5 | CASSGGRGAFF | TGTGCCAGCAGCGGGGGGCGGGGAGCTTTCTTT
- | TRBD1 | TRBJ2-7 | TRBV28 | CASSLRGTTYEQYF | TGTGCCAGCAGTCTCAGGGGGACCACCTACGAGCAGTACTTC
- | TRBD1 | TRBJ2-7 | TRBV7-9 | CASSPWTGVPYEQYF | TGTGCCAGCAGCCCTTGGACAGGGGTACCCTACGAGCAGTACTTC
- | TRBD1 | TRBJ1-4 | TRBV18 | CASSPLGTAPEKLFF | TGTGCCAGCTCACCCTTAGGGACAGCGCCTGAAAAACTGTTTTTT
- | TRBD1 | TRBJ2-1 | TRBV7-9 | CASSLGQGLHNEQFF | TGTGCCAGCAGCTTAGGACAGGGGTTGCACAATGAGCAGTTCTTC
- | TRBD1 | TRBJ2-1 | TRBV7-2 | CATVRDRGYNEQFF | TGTGCCACTGTCCGGGACAGGGGTTACAATGAGCAGTTCTTC
- | TRBD1 | TRBJ2-5 | TRBV19 | CASSIWTGEETQYF | TGTGCCAGTAGTATTTGGACAGGCGAAGAGACCCAGTACTTC
once | TRBD1 | TRBJ2-7 | TRBV19 | CASSIDRGNEQYF | TGTGCCAGTAGTATCGACAGGGGCAACGAGCAGTACTTC
- | - | TRBJ1-2 | TRBV4-2 | CASSQDLGTVANYGYTF | TGTGCCAGCAGCCAAGATCTGGGCACAGTGGCTAACTATGGCTACACCTTC
- | TRBD1 | TRBJ2-7 | TRBV5-6 | CASSGTGTGSYEQYF | TGTGCCAGCAGCGGAACCGGGACAGGGTCCTACGAGCAGTACTTC
- | - | TRBJ2-5 | TRBV28 | CASSFQAKETQYF | TGTGCCAGCAGTTTCCAGGCAAAAGAGACCCAGTACTTC
- | TRBD2 | TRBJ2-7 | TRBV4-2 | CASSQVGGDHEQYF | TGTGCCAGCAGCCAAGTGGGAGGGGACCACGAGCAGTACTTC
- | - | TRBJ1-1 | TRBV28 | CASSSMQTEAFF | TGTGCCAGCAGCAGTATGCAGACTGAAGCTTTCTTT
- | TRBD1 | TRBJ1-1 | TRBV19 | CASSLQGWVTEAFF | TGTGCCAGTAGCCTACAGGGGTGGGTCACTGAAGCTTTCTTT
- | - | TRBJ2-5 | TRBV6-5 | CASSYGLAGQETQYF | TGTGCCAGCAGCTACGGACTGGCGGGACAAGAGACCCAGTACTTC
- | - | TRBJ1-5 | TRBV4-3 | CASSQDLYAYSNQPQHF | TGCGCCAGCAGCCAAGATCTGTACGCGTATAGCAATCAGCCCCAGCATTTT
- | TRBD1 | TRBJ1-6 | TRBV5-4 | CASSPRTGSDSPLHF | TGTGCCAGCAGCCCGCGGACAGGGAGTGATTCACCCCTCCACTTT
- | - | TRBJ1-2 | TRBV5-1 | CASSGAANYGYTF | TGCGCCAGCAGCGGGGCGGCTAACTATGGCTACACCTTC
- | - | TRBJ1-5 | TRBV2 | CASRTGSYSNQPQHF | TGTGCCAGCAGGACAGGCTCATATAGCAATCAGCCCCAGCATTTT
- | - | TRBJ2-5 | TRBV5-1 | CASSLVPPAQYF | TGCGCCAGCAGCTTGGTCCCCCCGGCCCAGTACTTC
once | - | TRBJ1-1 | TRBV28 | CASDLGRDSEAFF | TGTGCCAGCGACTTAGGACGGGACTCTGAAGCTTTCTTT
- | - | TRBJ1-2 | TRBV28 | CASSLPGAYGYTF | TGTGCCAGCAGTTTACCAGGGGCCTATGGCTACACCTTC
- | - | TRBJ1-4 | TRBV3-1/TRBV3-2 | CASSQAGNEKLFF | TGTGCCAGCAGCCAAGCGGGAAATGAAAAACTGTTTTTT
- | - | TRBJ1-1 | TRBV13 | CASSLGRENTEAFF | TGTGCCAGCAGCTTAGGCCGGGAGAACACTGAAGCTTTCTTT
- | TRBD1 | TRBJ1-6 | TRBV19 | CASSPGQGASSYNSPLHF | TGTGCCAGTAGTCCGGGACAGGGGGCAAGCTCCTATAATTCACCCCTCCACTTT
- | TRBD2 | TRBJ2-5 | TRBV28 | CASSFAGGKETQYF | TGTGCCAGCAGTTTTGCGGGGGGTAAAGAGACCCAGTACTTC
- | - | TRBJ1-2 | TRBV2 | CASSDGGSYGYTF | TGTGCCAGCAGTGATGGAGGCTCCTATGGCTACACCTTC
- | - | TRBJ2-3 | TRBV4-2 | CASSQESGVGTDTQYF | TGTGCCAGCAGCCAAGAGTCCGGGGTGGGGACAGATACGCAGTATTTT